This TCR beta chain was sequenced for a study of T cell responses to AZD1222 COVID-19 vaccine. Study-level results: Distributed over spike, vaccine-associated CD4 TCRs predominated at 160-218 and 743-854.

Comments on this clone: Its cognate antigen is unknown.

Germline V gives CDR1 GTSNPN, CDR2 SVGIG (reference sequence). Trimming pared 2 bases from V and 3 bases from J, leaving 20 bases between. This CDR3 region has 17 residues. The protocol was immunoSEQ multiplex PCR, while the TCRdb copy is restricted to in-frame clones and leaves out a portion. Of 110,000 or so clones in the sample, roughly nine tenths were seen once. Sequenced material: peripheral blood, taken on day 0 of AZD1222 vaccination. The chain recombines TRBV30 with TRBJ1-5; a possible D gene is TRBD1 (5 bases). The sequence was obtained from an adult in good health. The CDR3 coding sequence is TGTGCCTGGAGTACGGACACCGGCTGGGGGTTCAATCAGCCCCAGCATTTT. It specifies CAWSTDTGWGFNQPQHF.